These 24 T cell receptor beta chains came from one sample sequenced in a study of T cells in Graves' hyperthyroidism and ophthalmopathy. Amplified TCR beta CDR3 regions came from RNA transcripts. The HTBI primer set drove a first-round RT-PCR of the TCR CDR3. TCRdb itself ran the multiplex PCR reads through MiXCR, one entry per CDR3 protein. The table shows hundreds of thousands of distinct CDR3 sequences, with roughly 37% occurring only once. The sample comprised blood. These receptors all stem from a man aged 18 to 30 with Graves' hyperthyroidism.

This clonotype was counted between two and nine times. This chain links TRBV10-3 with TRBJ2-5; no reliable D call. This CDR3 has 10 amino acids. Germline V gene lookup returns CDR1 ENHRY and CDR2 SYGVKD. V was clipped by 9 bases and J by 4 bases, with 6 bases between them. The CDR3 protein is CAIRTETQYF. In nucleotides, the CDR3 is TGTGCCATTAGGACAGAGACCCAGTACTTC.

The table lists this clonotype with many counts. This chain links TRBV10-3 with TRBJ2-7, with D hard to call. CDR1 and CDR2 (germline): ENHRY, SYGVKD. V lost 3 bases to trimming and J lost 0 bases, with 9 bases between them. The CDR3 has 14 residues. CDR3 region: CAISDLRISYEQYF. The DNA for the CDR3 is TGTGCCATCAGTGATCTCAGGATCTCCTACGAGCAGTACTTC.

This clonotype was counted between two and nine times. The rearrangement links TRBV5-1 to TRBJ2-5; D could derive from TRBD1 or TRBD2 (5 bases each). The V end lost 3 bases, the J end lost 4 bases, and 16 bases lay between the germline ends. The length of the CDR3 is 15 residues. Germline-derived CDR1 and CDR2 are SGHRS and YFSETQ. CDR3 nucleotide sequence: TGCGCCAGCAGCTATGCTCCGGGACCCGCAGAGACCCAGTACTTC. This sequence encodes CASSYAPGPAETQYF.

This clonotype was detected ten times or more. The chain links TRBV19 to TRBJ1-1; D possibly corresponds to TRBD1 (5 bases). V lost 4 bases, J lost 3 bases, and 15 bases lay in between. The CDR3 consists of 15 residues. Germline CDR1 reads LNHDA; CDR2 reads SQIVND (reference sequence). CDR3 protein: CASSTTPGGYTEAFF. The CDR3 nucleotides read TGTGCCAGTAGTACTACCCCGGGGGGATACACTGAAGCTTTCTTT.

The rearrangement links TRBV7-9 to TRBJ1-6; D call uncertain. The CDR3 spans 14 residues. Trimming took 6 bases from V and 8 from J, leaving 14 bases between them. The germline V gene encodes CDR1 SEHNR and CDR2 FQNEAQ (reference sequence). CDR3 sequence reads: CASSTGFGHSPLHF. CDR3 DNA sequence: TGTGCCAGCAGTACGGGGTTCGGGCATTCACCCCTCCACTTT.

The chain is built from TRBV10-3 and TRBJ2-7; TRBD2 matches 8 bases. Looked up from germline, CDR1 is ENHRY and CDR2 is SYGVKD. The CDR3 totals 13 residues. With V trimmed by 3 bases and J by 6 bases, 4 bases remained unmatched. CDR3 sequence reads: CAISDPGGTEQYF. The CDR3 DNA follows: TGTGCCATCAGTGACCCGGGGGGGACCGAGCAGTACTTC.

The rearrangement joins TRBV5-1 to TRBJ2-7, with TRBD2 as a possible D gene (6 bases). The germline V gene has CDR1 SGHRS and CDR2 YFSETQ. The CDR3 has 15 residues. The V end lost 2 bases, the J end lost 3 bases, and 15 bases lay between the germline ends. CDR3 in DNA: TGCGCCAGCAGCTTCGGGAGACTAGTAGACTACGAGCAGTACTTC. As protein: CASSFGRLVDYEQYF.

This clonotype occurred many times. The chain combines TRBV9 with TRBJ1-3; unclear D gene. The V end was cut by 3 bases, the J end by 2 bases, with 9 bases between. The length of the CDR3 is 14 residues. The germline CDR1 and CDR2 sequences are SGDLS and YYNGEE. CDR3 nucleotides: TGTGCCAGCAGCGGTGGGTCGGCTGGAAACACCATATATTTT. Encoded protein: CASSGGSAGNTIYF.

The chain uses TRBV11-2 and TRBJ1-1; D uncertain. V was cut by 7 bases and J by 4 bases, with 19 bases left in between. CDR3 length: 15 amino acids. Per the germline V gene, CDR1 is SGHAT and CDR2 is FQNNGV. In DNA form, the CDR3 reads TGTGCCAGCACCCGCGAGCTGTGGCGGGCCACTGAAGCTTTCTTT. It encodes CASTRELWRATEAFF.

The chain uses TRBV2 and TRBJ2-2; 11 nucleotides agree with TRBD1. The CDR3 spans 13 residues. J lost 5 bases, V lost 11 bases, and 4 bases had no gene match. CDR1 is SNHLY and CDR2 is FYNNEI in the germline V gene. Here the CDR3 DNA reads TGTGCCGCGGGACAGGGGGAAACCGGGGAGCTGTTTTTT. The encoded protein is CAAGQGETGELFF.

The V gene is TRBV7-6, the J gene TRBJ1-4; D is unclear. This CDR3 has 14 residues. Germline CDR1 reads SGHVS; CDR2 reads FNYEAQ. V lost 0 bases and J lost 7, with 9 bases in between. CDR3 sequence: CASSLAATGEKLFF. CDR3 sequence (DNA): TGTGCCAGCAGCTTAGCCGCGACTGGTGAAAAACTGTTTTTT.

Points on this clonotype: A much larger clonotype is one base distant, so this may be a read error. The J gene is TRBJ1-5, the V gene TRBV7-6; no clear D gene. Germline-derived CDR1 and CDR2 are SGHVS and FNYEAQ. V lost 5 bases, J lost 8 bases, and 10 bases lay in between. The CDR3 spans 12 residues. The CDR3 spells CASSVNLEPQHF. The CDR3, as DNA: TGTGCCAGCAGCGTGAATCTTGAGCCCCAGCATTTT. Using reference TRBV7-6 and TRBJ1-5 for the parts outside the CDR3, the full variable domain is GAGVSQSPRYKVTKRGQDVALRCDPISGHVSLYWYRQALGQGPEFLTYFNYEAQQDKSGLPNDRFSAERPEGSISTLTIQRTEQRDSAMYRCASSVNLEPQHFGDGTRLSIL.

The chain joins TRBV6-6 to TRBJ2-2, with a possible D match to TRBD2 (6 bases). CDR3 length: 17 residues. Germline-derived CDR1 and CDR2 are MNHNY and SVGAGI (reference sequence). V was clipped by 6 bases and J by 0 bases, with 17 bases between them. The CDR3 here is CASSPGTSRTNTGELFF. The CDR3 nucleotides read TGTGCCAGCAGCCCCGGGACTTCCCGCACGAACACCGGGGAGCTGTTTTTT.

For this clonotype: The CDR3 does not close with the conserved phenylalanine or tryptophan, likely indicating a read error. J is TRBJ2-5 and V is TRBV6-5, with no clear D. The CDR3 is made up of 14 amino acids. Per the germline V gene, CDR1 is MNHEY and CDR2 is SVGAGI. The V end lost 5 bases, the J end lost 3 bases, and 13 bases lay between the germline ends. The CDR3 DNA is TGTGCCAGCAGTCCGGTCTTGGCGGAAGAGACCCAGTACTCC. Its translation is CASSPVLAEETQYS.

A few counts support this clonotype. The CDR3 region is CASKAAGSNQPQHF. The CDR3 DNA reads TGTGCCAGCAAAGCGGCAGGTAGCAATCAGCCCCAGCATTTT. The chain couples TRBV6-5 to TRBJ1-5; D unclear. With 7 bases removed from V and 0 bases from J, the gap between germline ends came to 10 bases. The CDR3 runs 14 residues. CDR1 MNHEY and CDR2 SVGAGI come from the germline V gene.

The chain's CDR3 is CASSYGRGQQPQHF. DNA of the CDR3: TGTGCCAGCAGTTACGGCAGGGGCCAGCAGCCCCAGCATTTT. This sequence joins TRBV6-5 and TRBJ1-5, with a tentative D call TRBD1 (6 bases). Germline CDR1 MNHEY, CDR2 SVGAGI. The CDR3 is made up of 14 amino acids. V was clipped by 2 bases and J by 7 bases, with 12 bases between them.

The chain uses TRBV20-1 and TRBJ2-7; D is possibly TRBD1 (6 bases). The CDR3 is 13 residues long. Germline CDR1 reads DFQATT; CDR2 reads SNEGSKA (reference sequence). Trimming removed 6 bases from V and 6 bases from J, with 18 bases in between. The chain's CDR3 is CSASRKGVLEQYF. The CDR3 coding sequence is TGCAGTGCCAGCCGTAAGGGGGTCCTCGAGCAGTACTTC.

This clonotype was recorded a few times. This chain uses TRBV5-1 with TRBJ2-7; 7 bases match TRBD2. This CDR3 contains 16 residues. The junction had 12 bases not matched to a gene; V was cut back by 4 bases and J by 2 bases. Germline CDR1 SGHRS, CDR2 YFSETQ. The CDR3 DNA reads as TGCGCCAGCAGCCCTCTCCCGGGGGAGGGTCCCTACGAGCAGTACTTC. This encodes CASSPLPGEGPYEQYF. The complete variable domain, with remaining parts taken from reference TRBV5-1 and TRBJ2-7, reads KAGVTQTPRYLIKTRGQQVTLSCSPISGHRSVSWYQQTPGQGLQFLFEYFSETQRNKGNFPGRFSGRQFSNSRSEMNVSTLELGDSALYLCASSPLPGEGPYEQYFGPGTRLTVT.

This clonotype was seen repeatedly, ten times or more. This chain links TRBV7-3 with TRBJ1-1; D gene ambiguous. This CDR3 spans 13 amino acids. Germline V gene sequence: CDR1 SGHTA, CDR2 FQGTGA. The germline V and J ends were trimmed by 2 bases and 4 bases, with 8 bases remaining between them. The CDR3 nucleotides read TGTGCCAGCAGCTTAGAATGGGGCACTGAAGCTTTCTTT. This encodes CASSLEWGTEAFF. Combining the CDR3 with reference TRBV7-3 and TRBJ1-1 gives the whole variable domain GAGVSQTPSNKVTEKGKYVELRCDPISGHTALYWYRQSLGQGPEFLIYFQGTGAADDSGLPNDRFFAVRPEGSVSTLKIQRTERGDSAVYLCASSLEWGTEAFFGQGTRLTVV.

The chain recombines TRBV11-2 with TRBJ2-7; D not resolved. From germline, CDR1 is SGHAT and CDR2 FQNNGV. The V end lost 3 bases, the J end lost 0 bases, and 18 bases lay between the germline ends. The CDR3 runs to 17 residues. The CDR3 DNA follows: TGTGCCAGCAGCTTGGAATGGGTCAGTCCGAGCTCCTACGAGCAGTACTTC. The encoded protein is CASSLEWVSPSSYEQYF.

V gene TRBV5-1 combines with J gene TRBJ2-7; 7 bases match TRBD2. V shed 0 bases, J shed 4 bases, and the junction held 7 bases outside the gene matches. The germline CDR1 and CDR2 sequences are SGHRS and YFSETQ. The CDR3 extends over 15 amino acids. The CDR3 nucleotides are TGCGCCAGCAGCTTGGGGCGGGAGAATGGATACGAGCAGTACTTC. Translation gives CASSLGRENGYEQYF.

This clonotype turned up a few times. The chain employs TRBV5-1 and TRBJ2-7; 7 bases line up with TRBD1. V lost 3 bases, J lost 4 bases, and 7 bases stayed unmatched. The CDR3 is made up of 14 amino acids. Per germline, CDR1 SGHRS and CDR2 YFSETQ. The CDR3 loop is CASSSGTVVYEQYF. The DNA for the CDR3 is TGCGCCAGCAGCTCGGGGACAGTCGTTTACGAGCAGTACTTC.

This chain connects TRBV5-1 to TRBJ1-2, with a weak D call TRBD1 (6 bases). V was shortened by 4 bases and J by 4 bases, with 20 bases between the two germline ends. In germline, CDR1 is SGHRS, CDR2 YFSETQ. The CDR3 runs to 16 residues. As DNA, the CDR3 is TGCGCCAGCAGCCCCACAACCCGGGGGCGCCGCTATGGCTACACCTTC. Protein sequence: CASSPTTRGRRYGYTF.

The rearrangement uses TRBV6-5 and TRBJ2-5, with 8 bases fitting TRBD1. The CDR3 runs to 15 residues. The V and J ends lost 4 bases and 5 bases, in that order; junction bases with no gene match: 9. Germline V CDR1 and CDR2: MNHEY, SVGAGI. CDR3 amino acids: CASSFFRGRGETQYF. The DNA of the CDR3 is TGTGCCAGCAGTTTCTTCAGGGGGCGCGGGGAGACCCAGTACTTC.